This T cell receptor (beta chain) was sequenced for a study of early T cells in non-severe SARS-CoV-2 infection. TCRdb re-called the 5' RACE reads with MiXCR, one entry per CDR3 protein. The top ten clones hold about 14% of a sample with 55,000 to 85,000 distinct CDR3 sequences, approximately 9.1% of them seen once. This CDR3 has 13 amino acids. Germline CDR1 and CDR2: SGHVS and FQNEAQ. Trimming removed 3 bases from V and 9 bases from J; junction bases left unmatched: 4. The J gene is TRBJ2-1, the V gene TRBV7-8, with 8 bases lining up with TRBD2. Material: whole blood, obtained at baseline. The TCR sequence derives from an adult who was a healthcare worker with PCR-confirmed SARS-CoV-2 infection or an uninfected control (not recorded which). Here the CDR3 DNA reads TGTGCCAGCAGCTTGCCAAGCGGGAGTGAGCAGTTCTTC. It is translated as CASSLPSGSEQFF.